This is a list of T cell receptor beta chains from one sample in a study of blood T cells in healthy people across ages. TCRdb reanalysed the 5' RACE reads using MiXCR and keeps one entry per CDR3 protein. In the table there are fewer than 950,000 distinct CDR3 sequences, roughly 50% of which are singletons. The sequenced sample consisted of blood. The receptors shown here come from a man at least 80 years old in good health. Each CDR3 is given with its conserved first and last residue. The order of the fields is D gene, J gene, clone size, V gene, CDR3 protein, CDR3 DNA. A D gene is named only where the DNA matches it firmly. Only part of the rows carry a size: once, few, many, or a class if the clone is expanded.

TRBD2,TRBJ2-1,many,TRBV11-3,CASSFGTSGYNEQFF,TGTGCCAGCAGCTTCGGGACTAGCGGGTACAATGAGCAGTTCTTC
-,TRBJ1-2,-,TRBV20-1,CSAYREYGYTF,TGCAGTGCTTACAGGGAATATGGCTACACCTTC
TRBD2,TRBJ2-1,-,TRBV5-1,CASSPGLASGRYEQFF,TGCGCCAGCAGCCCCGGGTTGGCTAGCGGGAGGTATGAGCAGTTCTTC
TRBD2,TRBJ2-1,-,TRBV4-1,CASSQASGTRRYNEQFF,TGCGCCAGCAGCCAAGCTAGCGGGACCAGGCGGTACAATGAGCAGTTCTTC
-,TRBJ2-7,-,TRBV29-1,CGVGAGYTYEQYF,TGCGGCGTTGGAGCAGGGTACACCTACGAGCAGTACTTC
-,TRBJ2-7,once,TRBV12-3/TRBV12-4,CASRQGASSAHEQYF,TGTGCCAGCCGACAAGGGGCCTCCTCGGCCCACGAGCAGTACTTC
-,TRBJ1-1,-,TRBV5-6,CASSSLSRMGTEAFF,TGTGCCAGCAGCTCCCTGAGCCGCATGGGAACTGAAGCTTTCTTT
-,TRBJ1-5,-,TRBV20-1,CSASVTVSQPQHF,TGCAGTGCTAGTGTCACGGTCAGTCAGCCCCAGCATTTT
TRBD2,TRBJ2-1,few,TRBV7-3,CASSLTGSGRISQAINNEQFF,TGTGCCAGCAGCTTAACGGGGAGCGGGAGGATCTCACAGGCTATTAACAATGAGCAGTTCTTC
TRBD1,TRBJ2-7,-,TRBV18,CASSPSRDRTYEQYF,TGTGCCAGCTCACCCTCCCGGGACAGGACCTACGAGCAGTACTTC
-,TRBJ2-1,-,TRBV5-1,CASSFGTAPRVGEQFF,TGCGCCAGCAGCTTCGGGACTGCCCCTCGAGTTGGTGAGCAGTTCTTC
TRBD2,TRBJ2-1,-,TRBV4-1,CASSHFGRAGNNEQFF,TGCGCCAGCAGCCACTTTGGACGAGCGGGGAACAATGAGCAGTTCTTC
-,TRBJ1-6,many,TRBV9,CASRDRNSPLHF,TGTGCCAGCAGGGACAGAAATTCACCCCTCCACTTT
-,TRBJ2-7,few,TRBV27,CASSLQGRGYEQYF,TGTGCCAGCAGTTTACAGGGCAGAGGGTACGAGCAGTACTTC
TRBD2,TRBJ2-7,-,TRBV3-1,CASSQLGEGCEQYF,TGTGCCAGCAGCCAGCTAGGGGAGGGGTGCGAGCAGTACTTC
TRBD1,TRBJ2-5,few,TRBV4-2,CASSQGTQGATETQYF,TGTGCCAGCAGCCAAGGAACACAGGGGGCCACGGAGACCCAGTACTTC
TRBD2,TRBJ2-5,-,TRBV20-1,CSALAGGTKETQYF,TGCAGTGCTCTCGCGGGGGGTACAAAAGAGACCCAGTACTTC
-,TRBJ2-1,few,TRBV7-2,CASSPQGGGEQFF,TGTGCCAGCAGCCCCCAGGGGGGGGGTGAGCAGTTCTTC
TRBD2,TRBJ2-7,-,TRBV27,CASSTGTRYEQYF,TGTGCCAGCAGCACCGGGACTAGATACGAGCAGTACTTC
TRBD1,TRBJ1-4,few,TRBV7-9,CASSREPGQGGEKLFF,TGTGCCAGCAGCAGGGAACCGGGACAGGGTGGAGAAAAACTGTTTTTT
-,TRBJ2-1,-,TRBV6-6,CASSYSPGTHNEQFF,TGTGCCAGCAGTTACTCTCCCGGGACGCACAATGAGCAGTTCTTC
-,TRBJ1-5,-,TRBV5-1,CASSLSGHQPQHF,TGCGCCAGCAGCTTGAGTGGTCATCAGCCCCAGCATTTT
-,TRBJ1-2,once,TRBV18,CASSPLSRDNYGYTF,TGTGCCAGCTCACCACTCTCACGTGACAACTATGGCTACACCTTC
TRBD2,TRBJ2-7,few,TRBV7-2,CASSLAVTSGSSYEQYF,TGTGCCAGCAGCTTAGCGGTGACTAGCGGGAGCTCCTACGAGCAGTACTTC
TRBD1,TRBJ1-5,-,TRBV19,CASIHPGEGARPQHF,TGTGCCAGTATCCACCCCGGAGAGGGGGCTCGGCCCCAGCATTTT
-,TRBJ2-7,many,TRBV7-3,CASSLDSEQYF,TGTGCCAGCAGCTTAGATTCCGAGCAGTACTTC
-,TRBJ1-2,once,TRBV7-3,CASSFRARGGGYTF,TGTGCCAGCAGCTTCCGCGCACGGGGGGGCGGCTACACCTTC
-,TRBJ2-2,-,TRBV29-1,CSVSGKPTGELFF,TGCAGCGTTTCCGGGAAACCCACCGGGGAGCTGTTTTTT
-,TRBJ2-7,-,TRBV28,CASSFRREGARSEQYF,TGTGCCAGCAGTTTCCGTCGGGAGGGGGCTCGTTCCGAGCAGTACTTC
-,TRBJ2-3,-,TRBV5-1,CASSCPTGDTQYF,TGCGCCAGCAGCTGCCCGACCGGGGATACGCAGTATTTT
TRBD1,TRBJ1-1,-,TRBV7-9,CASTVQGAITEAFF,TGTGCCAGCACCGTACAGGGGGCCATCACTGAAGCTTTCTTT
-,TRBJ2-1,few,TRBV7-3,CASSLGVAPLDEQFF,TGTGCCAGCAGCCTCGGGGTAGCGCCCCTCGATGAGCAGTTCTTC
TRBD1,TRBJ2-7,-,TRBV7-9,CASSLGDRGPHEQYF,TGTGCCAGCAGCTTAGGGGACAGGGGACCCCACGAGCAGTACTTC
-,TRBJ2-6,few,TRBV9,CASSTPGSGANVLTF,TGTGCCAGCAGCACCCCAGGGTCTGGGGCCAACGTCCTGACTTTC
-,TRBJ1-4,-,TRBV2,CATLANFEEKLFF,TGTGCCACCCTAGCAAACTTTGAGGAAAAACTGTTTTTT
TRBD2,TRBJ2-3,few,TRBV7-9,CASSPSGGNTDTQYF,TGTGCCAGCAGCCCTAGCGGGGGAAACACAGATACGCAGTATTTT
TRBD2,TRBJ2-3,-,TRBV11-2,CASSLLLAGDRYAYF,TGTGCCAGCAGCTTACTTCTGGCGGGAGACAGATACGCGTATTTT